This T cell receptor beta chain came from a study of response to subunit inactivated influenza vaccine. Findings and limits, study-wide: The authors suggested that every seasonal influenza vaccination recruits few new T cells.

In its sample, this clonotype was seen a few times. Its antigen is not identified. Each CDR3 protein gets one entry after TCRdb re-called the RT-PCR reads with MiXCR. Of a few hundred thousand distinct CDR3 sequences listed, 9.5% to 15% are singletons. V lost 0 bases to trimming and J lost 5 bases; unmatched junction nucleotides: 13. This CDR3 has 16 amino acids. Germline CDR1 DFQATT, CDR2 SNEGSKA (reference sequence). This sequence was found in a man between 45 and 60 years old who received an inactivated influenza vaccine. The chain has TRBV20-1 and TRBJ2-7, with 7 bases matching TRBD2. The sample consisted of non-naive T cells sorted from PBMCs, taken 14 to 15 days before vaccination. Here the CDR3 reads CSARDRSGGRVHEQYF. Here the CDR3 DNA reads TGCAGTGCTAGAGATCGGAGTGGCGGGAGAGTTCACGAGCAGTACTTC.